These 25 T cell receptor beta chains came from one sample sequenced in a study of PD-1 blockade in classical Hodgkin lymphoma. All trial patients relapsed after autologous stem cell transplantation. The repertoire was sequenced with immunoSEQ multiplex PCR; TCRdb's copy has only in-frame clones and lacks some. The sample consists of 150,000 or so clones, around 73% of them appearing once. This sample comprised peripheral blood mononuclear cells (PBMCs), obtained before the second cycle of nivolumab. The receptors were gathered from a human donor with classical Hodgkin lymphoma.

V and J are TRBV27 and TRBJ2-5; 8 nucleotides agree with TRBD2. Per germline, CDR1 MNHEY and CDR2 SMNVEV (reference sequence). The CDR3 covers 14 residues. Trimming removed 5 bases from V and 6 bases from J; junction bases left unmatched: 8. CDR3 DNA sequence: TGTGCCAGCAGTGGTACGAGCGGGGGAAAGACCCAGTACTTC. Its translation is CASSGTSGGKTQYF.

The chain couples TRBV2 to TRBJ2-5; D possibly corresponds to TRBD2 (5 bases). V was cut by 8 bases and J by 0 bases, with 19 bases left in between. Per the germline V gene, CDR1 is SNHLY and CDR2 is FYNNEI. The CDR3 runs 16 residues. CDR3 amino acids: CASPSQKDSYQETQYF. DNA of the CDR3: TGTGCCAGCCCTTCTCAAAAGGACTCGTACCAAGAGACCCAGTACTTC.

The chain is built from TRBV5-1 and TRBJ2-5; 9 bases are a match to TRBD1. CDR3 size: 15 residues. The J segment lost 2 bases and the V segment lost 2 bases, leaving 4 bases of the junction unmatched. Per germline, CDR1 SGHRS and CDR2 YFSETQ. This chain's CDR3 is CASSFRDRAQETQYF. The CDR3 nucleotides are TGCGCCAGCAGCTTCCGGGACAGGGCACAAGAGACCCAGTACTTC. Looking up the rest from reference TRBV5-1 and TRBJ2-5 gives the full variable domain: KAGVTQTPRYLIKTRGQQVTLSCSPISGHRSVSWYQQTPGQGLQFLFEYFSETQRNKGNFPGRFSGRQFSNSRSEMNVSTLELGDSALYLCASSFRDRAQETQYFGPGTRLLVL.

The chain recombines TRBV5-6 with TRBJ2-1, with 9 nucleotides matching TRBD2. Germline CDR1 is SGHDT and CDR2 is YYEEEE. V dropped 0 bases and J dropped 7; count of bases not matched to a gene: 8. The CDR3 runs 16 residues. CDR3 region: CASSLVGGGAKNEQFF. As DNA, the CDR3 is TGTGCCAGCAGCTTGGTTGGCGGGGGGGCCAAGAATGAGCAGTTCTTC.

The rearrangement uses TRBV2 and TRBJ1-1, with 9 nucleotides matching TRBD1. CDR1 is SNHLY and CDR2 is FYNNEI in the germline V gene. The CDR3 spans 14 residues. Trimming took 8 bases from V and 11 from J; bases not matched to a gene: 15. The CDR3 protein is CASEGDTGGGWAFF. CDR3 nucleotide sequence: TGTGCCAGCGAAGGGGACACAGGGGGCGGGTGGGCTTTCTTT.

The J gene is TRBJ1-5, the V gene TRBV6-6, with D perhaps matching TRBD1 (6 bases). The germline V and J ends were trimmed by 6 bases and 6 bases, with 12 bases remaining between them. The CDR3 loop spans 13 amino acids. Germline V gives CDR1 MNHNY, CDR2 SVGAGI (reference sequence). The CDR3 DNA is TGTGCCAGCAGAACACAGGGTGCTCAGCCCCAGCATTTT. Amino acid sequence: CASRTQGAQPQHF.

V usage is TRBV6-6 and J usage is TRBJ2-2; D is unclear. The CDR3 contains 13 residues. In germline, CDR1 is MNHNY, CDR2 SVGAGI (reference sequence). V lost 0 bases to trimming and J lost 7 bases, with 6 bases between them. CDR3 loop: CASSYSGNGELFF. Written as DNA, the CDR3 is TGTGCCAGCAGTTACTCCGGAAACGGGGAGCTGTTTTTT.

This clone was counted a single time. The V and J genes are TRBV18 and TRBJ1-6, with D perhaps TRBD1 (5 bases). Trimming left V 5 bases short and J 3 bases short, with 11 bases between. Germline V gene sequence: CDR1 KGHSH, CDR2 LQKENI. This CDR3 spans 15 amino acids. CDR3 in amino acids: CASSAGGVYNSPLHF. CDR3 coding DNA: TGTGCCAGCTCAGCTGGAGGGGTCTATAATTCACCCCTCCACTTT.

The chain uses TRBV5-1 and TRBJ1-1, with D tentatively TRBD1 (5 bases). Germline V gene lookup returns CDR1 SGHRS and CDR2 YFSETQ. This CDR3 is built from 13 residues. V was cut by 7 bases and J by 4 bases, with 14 bases left in between. CDR3 in amino acids: CASAGTVGTEAFF. CDR3 in DNA: TGCGCCAGCGCCGGGACGGTGGGCACTGAAGCTTTCTTT.

V usage is TRBV6-6 and J usage is TRBJ1-3; D not resolved. Trimming took 7 bases from V and 4 from J, leaving 14 bases between them. Germline values: CDR1 MNHNY, CDR2 SVGAGI (reference sequence). The CDR3 totals 14 residues. CDR3 bases: TGTGCCAGCATGGATCGGGCAGGAGGAAACACCATATATTTT. Translating it yields CASMDRAGGNTIYF.

This clone ranks as medium-sized. CDR3 sequence: CASSLGGVSGELFF. CDR3 nucleotide sequence: TGTGCCAGCAGCCTAGGGGGCGTCAGCGGGGAGCTGTTTTTT. This chain uses TRBV7-3 with TRBJ2-2; the match to TRBD1 covers 7 bases. After removal of 5 bases from V and 7 bases from J, the junction contained 7 bases not matched to a gene. From germline, CDR1 is SGHTA and CDR2 FQGTGA. The CDR3 runs 14 residues.

CDR3 in amino acids: CASKGNTDTQYF. The CDR3, as DNA: TGTGCCAGCAAGGGGAACACAGATACGCAGTATTTT. The chain recombines TRBV2 with TRBJ2-3, with D possibly being TRBD1 (5 bases). This CDR3 is built from 12 residues. Between the trimmed V and J ends, which lost 7 bases and 2 bases, there was a span of 7 bases. Germline CDR1 SNHLY, CDR2 FYNNEI.

The chain recombines TRBV28 with TRBJ2-3, with D tentatively TRBD1 or TRBD2 (5 bases each). The V end lost 0 bases, the J end lost 3 bases, and 10 bases lay between the germline ends. The germline V gene encodes CDR1 MDHEN and CDR2 SYDVKM. This CDR3 has 15 residues. The CDR3 protein is CASSLWLWGTDTQYF. The CDR3 region has the DNA TGTGCCAGCAGTTTATGGTTGTGGGGGACAGATACGCAGTATTTT.

The chain combines TRBV19 with TRBJ1-1, with 10 bases matching TRBD1. This CDR3 contains 14 residues. V dropped 3 bases and J dropped 8; count of bases not matched to a gene: 6. Germline V lookup: CDR1 LNHDA, CDR2 SQIVND (reference sequence). In DNA form, the CDR3 reads TGTGCCAGTAGTATCACACCGGGACAGGGGGAAGCTTTCTTT. Residues: CASSITPGQGEAFF.

The CDR3 is CASSPGTEETQYF. The DNA for the CDR3 is TGTGCCAGCAGCCCGGGGACGGAAGAGACCCAGTACTTC. This chain joins TRBV5-8 and TRBJ2-5; D might be TRBD1 or TRBD2, each matching 5 bases. The CDR3 sequence is 13 residues long. Germline V gene data show CDR1 as SGHTS and CDR2 as YDEGEE. V lost 4 bases to trimming and J lost 3 bases, with 10 bases between them.

This clone has a handful of counts. The chain has TRBV19 and TRBJ2-2, with 9 nucleotides matching TRBD2. Germline CDR1 LNHDA, CDR2 SQIVND (reference sequence). The CDR3 contains 17 residues. The V gene end was trimmed by 2 bases and the J gene end by 5 bases; junction bases not matched to a gene: 9. The CDR3 DNA reads as TGTGCCAGTAGTATAAAAGGTAGCGGGGGATCGACCGGGGAGCTGTTTTTT. Its translation is CASSIKGSGGSTGELFF.

This sequence joins TRBV5-5 and TRBJ2-5; 7 bases are shared with TRBD1. After removal of 1 base from V and 5 bases from J, the junction contained 5 bases not matched to a gene. There are 14 residues in the CDR3. Germline loops: CDR1 SGHKS, CDR2 YYEKEE (reference sequence). CDR3 region: CASSLLQGVETQYF. DNA for the CDR3: TGTGCCAGCAGCTTGTTGCAGGGGGTGGAGACCCAGTACTTC.

The chain carries TRBV5-1 and TRBJ1-2; 7 nucleotides match TRBD1. This CDR3 spans 14 amino acids. V dropped 2 bases and J dropped 2; count of bases not matched to a gene: 3. From germline, CDR1 is SGHRS and CDR2 YFSETQ. CDR3 loop: CASSFQGGNYGYTF. CDR3 in DNA: TGCGCCAGCAGCTTCCAGGGGGGGAACTATGGCTACACCTTC.

Only a few counts were recorded for this clone. The chain employs TRBV6-6 and TRBJ2-7; the D gene is possibly TRBD2 (5 bases). V was clipped by 0 bases and J by 0 bases, with 6 bases between them. Germline V gene lookup returns CDR1 MNHNY and CDR2 SVGAGI (reference sequence). The CDR3 runs 14 residues. This CDR3 is CASSYSRDSYEQYF. CDR3 DNA sequence: TGTGCCAGCAGTTACTCACGGGACTCCTACGAGCAGTACTTC.

The CDR3 DNA follows: TGTGCCAGCAGCTCCCTTGGGGGCTCCTACGAGCAGTACTTC. It specifies CASSSLGGSYEQYF. The chain uses TRBV5-6 and TRBJ2-7; D might be TRBD1 or TRBD2, each matching 5 bases. In germline, CDR1 is SGHDT, CDR2 YYEEEE. The V end lost 3 bases, the J end lost 0 bases, and 10 bases lay between the germline ends. This CDR3 is 14 amino acids long.

Only a few counts were recorded for this clone. The genes are TRBV10-3 and TRBJ2-7, with D tentatively TRBD2 (5 bases). The CDR3 has 13 amino acids. CDR1 is ENHRY and CDR2 is SYGVKD in the germline V gene. With 1 base removed from V and 6 bases from J, the gap between germline ends came to 10 bases. CDR3 residues: CAISELRAVEQYF. CDR3 nucleotide sequence: TGTGCCATCAGTGAGTTGAGAGCGGTCGAGCAGTACTTC.

This sequence joins TRBV6-5 and TRBJ2-1; 7 positions match TRBD2. The V gene end was trimmed by 2 bases and the J gene end by 8 bases; junction bases not matched to a gene: 6. This CDR3 has 14 residues. CDR1 is MNHEY and CDR2 is SVGAGI in the germline V gene. The CDR3 sequence: CASSYGGGLHEQFF. CDR3 sequence (DNA): TGTGCCAGCAGTTACGGGGGGGGTCTCCATGAGCAGTTCTTC.

This clone was recorded only once. The chain has TRBV5-5 and TRBJ2-7; weak D call: TRBD2 (5 bases). Trimming took off 2 bases at V and 1 base at J, with 13 bases between the two ends. The CDR3 consists of 15 residues. From germline, CDR1 is SGHKS and CDR2 YYEKEE (reference sequence). The CDR3 loop reads CASSLGAVESYEQYF. The CDR3, as DNA: TGTGCCAGCAGCTTAGGAGCGGTGGAATCCTACGAGCAGTACTTC. Drawing the rest from reference TRBV5-5 and TRBJ2-7, the complete variable domain is DAGVTQSPTHLIKTRGQQVTLRCSPISGHKSVSWYQQVLGQGPQFIFQYYEKEERGRGNFPDRFSARQFPNYSSELNVNALLLGDSALYLCASSLGAVESYEQYFGPGTRLTVT.

The genes are TRBV29-1 and TRBJ1-2; TRBD1 might be the D (5 bases). The germline V gene has CDR1 SQVTM and CDR2 ANQGSEA. The CDR3 extends over 12 amino acids. Trimming stripped 6 bases from V and 6 bases from J, with 14 bases between. The CDR3 sequence is CSVSDTWNGYTF. Here the CDR3 DNA reads TGCAGCGTCTCGGACACCTGGAATGGCTACACCTTC.

V gene TRBV7-9 combines with J gene TRBJ1-1, with 8 nucleotides matching TRBD1. The CDR3 has 14 residues. V lost 5 bases to trimming and J lost 1 base; unmatched junction nucleotides: 3. Germline assignment: CDR1 SEHNR and CDR2 FQNEAQ (reference sequence). The CDR3 nucleotides read TGTGCCAGCAGCCCTGGACAGGGGAACACTGAAGCTTTCTTT. It specifies CASSPGQGNTEAFF.